These 9 T cell receptor beta chains were all obtained from the same sample, sequenced in a study of blood T cell repertoires in COVID-19 (TCRdb year 2020). The library was generated by the immunoSEQ multiplex PCR assay. The source is immuneACCESS, and TCRdb retained only in-frame sequences with V and J called. Part of the clones is not carried over; for the studies checked, unresolved V genes explain less than half of this, and the remainder is unexplained. This sample has tens of thousands of clones in its table, and 84% of those were observed once. Together, the top ten hold more than 1.5% of the sample. Sequencing was carried out using peripheral blood. Receptors were obtained from a man over 45 with acute or convalescent COVID-19.

This clone has a handful of counts. The V and J genes are TRBV29-1 and TRBJ2-1; 12 bases map to TRBD1. The CDR3 is made up of 17 amino acids. J gave up 0 bases and V 8 bases, and 11 bases lay outside the gene matches. Per the germline V gene, CDR1 is SQVTM and CDR2 is ANQGSEA. The CDR3 spells CSSTGQGAYSSYNEQFF. CDR3 in DNA: TGCAGCTCTACGGGACAGGGGGCGTATAGCTCCTACAATGAGCAGTTCTTC.

This sequence joins TRBV7-8 and TRBJ2-3, with D maybe TRBD2 (6 bases). Germline V CDR1 and CDR2: SGHVS, FQNEAQ. The CDR3 has 16 residues. The V gene lost 1 base and the J gene lost 0 bases, with 11 bases spanning the gap. The chain's CDR3 is CASSLVRGTSTDTQYF. Here the CDR3 DNA reads TGTGCCAGCAGCTTAGTCCGCGGGACTAGCACAGATACGCAGTATTTT.

V is TRBV7-2 and J is TRBJ2-4; possibly TRBD1 for D (6 bases). V lost 4 bases to trimming and J lost 4 bases, with 14 bases between them. Germline CDR1 and CDR2: SGHTA and FQGNSA. The CDR3 contains 15 residues. CDR3 coding DNA: TGTGCCAGCAGCTCACGAGGACAGAGGAAAAACATTCAGTACTTC. Residues: CASSSRGQRKNIQYF. Together with reference TRBV7-2 and TRBJ2-4, the CDR3 gives the full variable domain: GAGVSQSPSNKVTEKGKDVELRCDPISGHTALYWYRQSLGQGLEFLIYFQGNSAPDKSGLPSDRFSAERTGGSVSTLTIQRTQQEDSAVYLCASSSRGQRKNIQYFGAGTRLSVL.

Notes on this clone: This CDR3 is also generated by other DNA sequences in the sample. The gene calls are TRBV3-1 (or the pseudogene TRBV3-2) and TRBJ2-5; tentative D call: TRBD1 (6 bases). Trimming took off 1 base at V and 4 bases at J, with 10 bases between the two ends. Germline loops: CDR1 LGHDT, CDR2 YNNKEL (reference sequence). CDR3 length: 14 residues. The CDR3: CASSQGRGRETQYF. Here the CDR3 DNA reads TGTGCCAGCAGCCAAGGCAGGGGTAGAGAGACCCAGTACTTC.

This chain connects TRBV7-9 to TRBJ1-5, with a tentative D call TRBD1 (6 bases). The CDR3 length is 15 residues. Germline CDR1 reads SEHNR; CDR2 reads FQNEAQ (reference sequence). V lost 3 bases and J 6 bases, leaving 15 bases between the germline ends. The CDR3 here is CASSFDGGLGQPQHF. The CDR3 DNA reads TGTGCCAGCAGCTTTGACGGGGGGCTGGGTCAGCCCCAGCATTTT.

The rearrangement uses TRBV7-8 and TRBJ1-4; possible D gene TRBD1, 6 bases. Germline V gene sequence: CDR1 SGHVS, CDR2 FQNEAQ. CDR3 length equals 15 residues. V was shortened by 5 bases and J by 0 bases, with 10 bases between the two germline ends. This CDR3 is CASSTRQATNEKLFF. The CDR3 DNA is TGTGCCAGCAGCACCCGACAGGCAACTAATGAAAAACTGTTTTTT.

The V and J genes are TRBV5-8 and TRBJ2-4; 13 nucleotides align to TRBD2. The germline V gene has CDR1 SGHTS and CDR2 YDEGEE. V trimming: 4 bases; J trimming: 6 bases; junction bases outside the gene matches: 10. The CDR3 has 17 residues. The chain's CDR3 is CASSRVRTSGGRNIQYF. The CDR3 coding sequence is TGTGCCAGCAGCCGTGTCAGGACTAGCGGGGGAAGAAACATTCAGTACTTC.

This chain connects TRBV29-1 to TRBJ1-2, with 10 bases matching TRBD1. Unmatched junction bases numbered 12, after V lost 5 bases and J lost 12 bases. The germline CDR1 and CDR2 sequences are SQVTM and ANQGSEA. This CDR3 contains 13 residues. The CDR3 region is CSVPTGTGAGDTF. CDR3 DNA sequence: TGCAGCGTTCCTACCGGGACAGGGGCCGGAGACACCTTC.

The rearrangement links TRBV5-6 to TRBJ1-4; D unclear. This CDR3 contains 15 residues. Trimming left V 2 bases short and J 4 bases short, with 12 bases between. Looked up from germline, CDR1 is SGHDT and CDR2 is YYEEEE. The CDR3 loop reads CASSFLQRLNEKLFF. The CDR3 DNA follows: TGTGCCAGCAGCTTCCTGCAGCGACTTAATGAAAAACTGTTTTTT.